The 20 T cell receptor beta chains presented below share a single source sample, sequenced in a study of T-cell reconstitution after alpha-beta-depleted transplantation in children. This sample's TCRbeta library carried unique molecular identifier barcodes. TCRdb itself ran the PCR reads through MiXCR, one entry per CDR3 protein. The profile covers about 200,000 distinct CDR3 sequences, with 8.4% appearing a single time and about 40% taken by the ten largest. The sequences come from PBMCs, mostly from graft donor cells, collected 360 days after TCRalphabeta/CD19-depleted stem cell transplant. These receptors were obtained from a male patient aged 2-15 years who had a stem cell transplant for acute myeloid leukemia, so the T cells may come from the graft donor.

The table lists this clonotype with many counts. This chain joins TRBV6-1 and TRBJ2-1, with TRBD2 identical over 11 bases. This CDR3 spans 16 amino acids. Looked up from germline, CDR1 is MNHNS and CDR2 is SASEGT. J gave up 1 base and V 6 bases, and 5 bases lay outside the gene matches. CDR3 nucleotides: TGTGCCAGCAGCCTAAGACTAGCGGGGTCCTACAATGAGCAGTTCTTC. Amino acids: CASSLRLAGSYNEQFF.

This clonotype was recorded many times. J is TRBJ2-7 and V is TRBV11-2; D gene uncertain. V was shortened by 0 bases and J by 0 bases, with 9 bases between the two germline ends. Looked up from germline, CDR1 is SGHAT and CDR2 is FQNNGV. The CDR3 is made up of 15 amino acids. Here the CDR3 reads CASSLDVASSYEQYF. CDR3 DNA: TGTGCCAGCAGCTTAGACGTAGCAAGCTCCTACGAGCAGTACTTC. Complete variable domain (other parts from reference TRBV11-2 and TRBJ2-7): EAGVAQSPRYKIIEKRQSVAFWCNPISGHATLYWYQQILGQGPKLLIQFQNNGVVDDSQLPKDRFSAERLKGVDSTLKIQPAKLEDSAVYLCASSLDVASSYEQYFGPGTRLTVT.

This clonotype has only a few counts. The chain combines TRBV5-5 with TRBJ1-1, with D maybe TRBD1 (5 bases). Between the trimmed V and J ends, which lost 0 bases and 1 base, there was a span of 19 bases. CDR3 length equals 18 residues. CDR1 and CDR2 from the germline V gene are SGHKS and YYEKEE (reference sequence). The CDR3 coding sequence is TGTGCCAGCAGCTTGGAAGCCCGGGGCGGAATTAAGAACACTGAAGCTTTCTTT. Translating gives CASSLEARGGIKNTEAFF.

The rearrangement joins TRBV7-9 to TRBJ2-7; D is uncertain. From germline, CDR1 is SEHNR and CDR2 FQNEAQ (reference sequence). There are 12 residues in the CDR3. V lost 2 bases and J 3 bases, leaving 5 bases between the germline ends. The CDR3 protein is CASSLQFYEQYF. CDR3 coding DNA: TGTGCCAGCAGCTTACAGTTCTACGAGCAGTACTTC.

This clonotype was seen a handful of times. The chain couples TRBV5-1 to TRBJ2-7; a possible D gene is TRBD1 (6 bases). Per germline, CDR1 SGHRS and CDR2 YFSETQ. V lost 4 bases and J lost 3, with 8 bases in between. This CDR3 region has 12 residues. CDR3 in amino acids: CASSRGFYEQYF. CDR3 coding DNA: TGCGCCAGCAGCAGGGGGTTCTACGAGCAGTACTTC.

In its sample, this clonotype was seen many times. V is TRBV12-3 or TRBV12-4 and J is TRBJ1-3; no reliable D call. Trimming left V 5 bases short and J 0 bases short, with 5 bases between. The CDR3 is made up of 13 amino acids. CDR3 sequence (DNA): TGTGCCAGCAGTCCCTCCTCTGGAAACACCATATATTTT. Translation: CASSPSSGNTIYF.

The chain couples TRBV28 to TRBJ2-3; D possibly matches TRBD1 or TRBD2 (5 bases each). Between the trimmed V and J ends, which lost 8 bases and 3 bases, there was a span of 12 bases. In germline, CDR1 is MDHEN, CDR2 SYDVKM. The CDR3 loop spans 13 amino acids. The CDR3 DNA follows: TGTGCCAGCCATCCGGGACGGACAGATACGCAGTATTTT. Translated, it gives CASHPGRTDTQYF.

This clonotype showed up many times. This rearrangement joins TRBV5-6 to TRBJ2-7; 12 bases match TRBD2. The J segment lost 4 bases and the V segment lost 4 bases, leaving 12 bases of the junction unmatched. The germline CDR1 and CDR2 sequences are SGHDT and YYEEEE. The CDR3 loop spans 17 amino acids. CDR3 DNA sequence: TGTGCCAGCAGCCCACAAATGAGACTAGCGGGAGTGTACGAGCAGTACTTC. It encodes CASSPQMRLAGVYEQYF.

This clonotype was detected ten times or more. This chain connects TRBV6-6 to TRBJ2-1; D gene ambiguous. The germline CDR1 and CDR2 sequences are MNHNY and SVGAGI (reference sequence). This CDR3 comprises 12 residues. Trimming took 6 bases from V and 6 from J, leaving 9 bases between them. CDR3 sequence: CASRLHGNEQFF. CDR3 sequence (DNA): TGTGCCAGCAGGCTCCACGGCAATGAGCAGTTCTTC.

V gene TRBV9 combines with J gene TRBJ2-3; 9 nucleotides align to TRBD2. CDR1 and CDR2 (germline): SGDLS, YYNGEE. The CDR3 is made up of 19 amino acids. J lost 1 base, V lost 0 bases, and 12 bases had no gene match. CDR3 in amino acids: CASSVGEASGKLGTDTQYF. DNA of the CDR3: TGTGCCAGCAGCGTAGGGGAGGCTAGCGGGAAATTGGGCACAGATACGCAGTATTTT. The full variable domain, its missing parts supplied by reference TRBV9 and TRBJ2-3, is DSGVTQTPKHLITATGQRVTLRCSPRSGDLSVYWYQQSLDQGLQFLIQYYNGEERAKGNILERFSAQQFPDLHSELNLSSLELGDSALYFCASSVGEASGKLGTDTQYFGPGTRLTVL.

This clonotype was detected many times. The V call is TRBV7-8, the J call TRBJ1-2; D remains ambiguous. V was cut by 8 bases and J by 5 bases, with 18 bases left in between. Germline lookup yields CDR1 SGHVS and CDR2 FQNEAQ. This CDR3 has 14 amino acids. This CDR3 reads CASQENRDWYGYTF. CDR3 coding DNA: TGTGCCAGCCAAGAAAACCGAGATTGGTATGGCTACACCTTC.

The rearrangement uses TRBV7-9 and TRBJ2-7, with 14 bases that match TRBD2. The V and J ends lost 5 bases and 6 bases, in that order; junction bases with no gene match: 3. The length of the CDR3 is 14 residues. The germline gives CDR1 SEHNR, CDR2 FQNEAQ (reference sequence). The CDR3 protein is CASSPGLAGGEQYF. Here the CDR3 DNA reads TGTGCCAGCAGCCCAGGACTAGCGGGAGGCGAGCAGTACTTC.

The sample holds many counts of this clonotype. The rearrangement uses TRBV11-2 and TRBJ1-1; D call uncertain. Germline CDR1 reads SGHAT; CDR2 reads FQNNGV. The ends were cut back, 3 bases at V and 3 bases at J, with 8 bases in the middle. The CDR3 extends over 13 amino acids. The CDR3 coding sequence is TGTGCCAGCAGCTTCGAGGGAGACACTGAAGCTTTCTTT. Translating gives CASSFEGDTEAFF.

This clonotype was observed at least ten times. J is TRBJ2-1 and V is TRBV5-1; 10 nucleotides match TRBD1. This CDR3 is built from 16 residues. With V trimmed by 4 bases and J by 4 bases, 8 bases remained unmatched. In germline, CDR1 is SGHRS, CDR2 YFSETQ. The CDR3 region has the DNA TGCGCCAGCAGCCCGGGACAGGGGCAGGGTTACAATGAGCAGTTCTTC. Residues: CASSPGQGQGYNEQFF.

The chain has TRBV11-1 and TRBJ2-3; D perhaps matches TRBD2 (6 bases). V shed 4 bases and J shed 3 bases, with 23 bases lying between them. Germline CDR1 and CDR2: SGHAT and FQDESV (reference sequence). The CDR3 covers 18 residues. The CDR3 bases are TGTGCCAGCAGCTCTCAACCCGGAATGACTAGTCTGACAGATACGCAGTATTTT. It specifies CASSSQPGMTSLTDTQYF.

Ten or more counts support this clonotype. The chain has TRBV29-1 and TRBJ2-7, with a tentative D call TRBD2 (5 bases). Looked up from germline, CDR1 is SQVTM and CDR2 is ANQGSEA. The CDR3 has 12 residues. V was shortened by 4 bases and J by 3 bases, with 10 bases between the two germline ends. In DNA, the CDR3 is TGCAGCGTTGTATTTCGGGGCTACGAGCAGTACTTC. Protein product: CSVVFRGYEQYF.

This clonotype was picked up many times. Written as DNA, the CDR3 is TGCGCCAGCAGCTTGGTGGGACAGACTAATGAAAAACTGTTTTTT. Residues: CASSLVGQTNEKLFF. The chain recombines TRBV5-1 with TRBJ1-4, with 7 bases aligning to TRBD1. CDR1 and CDR2 (germline): SGHRS, YFSETQ. V trimming: 0 bases; J trimming: 2 bases; junction bases outside the gene matches: 1. CDR3 size: 15 residues.

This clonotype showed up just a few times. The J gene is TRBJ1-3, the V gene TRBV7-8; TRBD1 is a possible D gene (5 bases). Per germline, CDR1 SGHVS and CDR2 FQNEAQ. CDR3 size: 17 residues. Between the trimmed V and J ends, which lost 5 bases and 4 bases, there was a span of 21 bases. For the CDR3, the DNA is TGTGCCAGCAGCCCAGACCGCAGGGTGTTGAAAGGAAACACCATATATTTT. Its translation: CASSPDRRVLKGNTIYF. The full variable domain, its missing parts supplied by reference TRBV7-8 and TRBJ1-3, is GAGVSQSPRYKVAKRGQDVALRCDPISGHVSLFWYQQALGQGPEFLTYFQNEAQLDKSGLPSDRFFAERPEGSVSTLKIQRTQQEDSAVYLCASSPDRRVLKGNTIYFGEGSWLTVV.

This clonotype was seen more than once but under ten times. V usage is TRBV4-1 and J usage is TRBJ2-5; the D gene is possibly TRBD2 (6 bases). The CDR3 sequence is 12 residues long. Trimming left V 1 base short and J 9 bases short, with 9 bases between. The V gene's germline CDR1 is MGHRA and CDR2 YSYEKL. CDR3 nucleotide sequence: TGCGCCAGCAGCCAAGTAGGAGGGCCCCAGTACTTC. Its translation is CASSQVGGPQYF.

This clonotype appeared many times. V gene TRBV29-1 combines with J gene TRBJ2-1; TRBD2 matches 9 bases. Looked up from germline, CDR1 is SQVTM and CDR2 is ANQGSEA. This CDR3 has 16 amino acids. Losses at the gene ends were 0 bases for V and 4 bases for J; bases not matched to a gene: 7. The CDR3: CSVEDFRGRVYNEQFF. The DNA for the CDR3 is TGCAGCGTTGAAGATTTTCGCGGGAGGGTTTACAATGAGCAGTTCTTC.